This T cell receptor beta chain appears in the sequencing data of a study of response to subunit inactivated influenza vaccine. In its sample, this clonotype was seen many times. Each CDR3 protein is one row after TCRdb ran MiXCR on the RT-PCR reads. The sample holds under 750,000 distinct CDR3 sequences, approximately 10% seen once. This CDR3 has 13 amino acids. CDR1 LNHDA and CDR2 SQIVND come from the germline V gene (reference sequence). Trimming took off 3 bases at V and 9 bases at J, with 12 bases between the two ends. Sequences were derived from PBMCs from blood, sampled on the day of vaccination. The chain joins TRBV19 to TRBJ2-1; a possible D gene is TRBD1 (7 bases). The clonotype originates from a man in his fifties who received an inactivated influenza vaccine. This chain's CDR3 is CASSMGQGGEQFF. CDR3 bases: TGTGCCAGTAGTATGGGCCAGGGGGGTGAGCAGTTCTTC.